The clone carrying this T cell receptor beta chain came up many times. The source of the sample is a study of patients and donors after allogeneic stem cell transplantation. The CDR3 runs 13 residues. The V gene's germline CDR1 is SGHDT and CDR2 YYEEEE. V lost 5 bases, J lost 5 bases, and 10 bases lay in between. One entry per CDR3 protein results from TCRdb running MiXCR on the RT-PCR reads. This table has 150,000 or so distinct CDR3 sequences, about a quarter appearing once. The TCR was taken from a human donor who was either an allogeneic HSCT recipient or a stem cell or donor lymphocyte infusion donor (not recorded which). It is not recorded whose cells these are; they may come from a transplant donor. Sequences were obtained from blood, either unsorted or a sorted T cell fraction (not recorded which). The chain couples TRBV5-6 to TRBJ1-4, with TRBD1 as a possible D gene (5 bases). This CDR3 is CASRGQNNEKLFF. CDR3 DNA sequence: TGTGCCAGCAGAGGACAAAACAATGAAAAACTGTTTTTT.